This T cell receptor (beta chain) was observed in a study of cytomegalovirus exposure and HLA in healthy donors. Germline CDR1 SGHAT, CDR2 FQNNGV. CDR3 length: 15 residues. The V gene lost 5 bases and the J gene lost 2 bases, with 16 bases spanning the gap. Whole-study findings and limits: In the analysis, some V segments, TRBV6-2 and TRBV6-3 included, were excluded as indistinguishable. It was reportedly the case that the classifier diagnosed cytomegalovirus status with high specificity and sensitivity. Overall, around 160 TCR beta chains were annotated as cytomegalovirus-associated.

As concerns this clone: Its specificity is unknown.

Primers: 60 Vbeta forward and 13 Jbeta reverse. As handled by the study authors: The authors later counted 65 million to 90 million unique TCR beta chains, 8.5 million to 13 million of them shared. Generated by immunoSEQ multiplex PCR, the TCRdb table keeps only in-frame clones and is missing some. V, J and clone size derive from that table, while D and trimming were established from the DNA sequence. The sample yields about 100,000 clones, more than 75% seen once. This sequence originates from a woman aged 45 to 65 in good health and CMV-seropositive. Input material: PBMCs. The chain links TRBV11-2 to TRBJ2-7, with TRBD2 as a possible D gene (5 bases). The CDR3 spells CASSQEGTGTYEQYF. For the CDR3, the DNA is TGTGCCAGCAGCCAAGAGGGCACGGGGACCTACGAGCAGTACTTC.